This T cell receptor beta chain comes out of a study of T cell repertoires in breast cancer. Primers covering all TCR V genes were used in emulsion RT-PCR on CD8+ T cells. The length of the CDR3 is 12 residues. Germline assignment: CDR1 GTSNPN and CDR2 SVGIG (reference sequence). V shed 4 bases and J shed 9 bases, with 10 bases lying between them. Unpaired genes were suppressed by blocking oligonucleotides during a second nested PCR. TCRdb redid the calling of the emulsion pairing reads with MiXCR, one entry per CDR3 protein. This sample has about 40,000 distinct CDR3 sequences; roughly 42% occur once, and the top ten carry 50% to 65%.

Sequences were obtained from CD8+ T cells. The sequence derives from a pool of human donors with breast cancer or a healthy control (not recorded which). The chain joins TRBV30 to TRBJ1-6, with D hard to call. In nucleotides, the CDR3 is TGTGCCTGGACCGATCGGGTTTCACCCCTCCACTTT. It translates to CAWTDRVSPLHF.